This T cell receptor beta chain was found in a study of vaccination effects on CD4 cells after COVID-19. As regards this clone: What it binds is unknown.

The CDR3 has 13 amino acids. Trimming removed 1 base at V and 9 bases at J, with 12 bases between. CDR1 GTSNPN and CDR2 SVGIG come from the germline V gene (reference sequence). The authors isolated CD4+ T cells after approximately 9 days of culture. Measured with immunoSEQ multiplex PCR; TCRdb has only the in-frame clones, and not every one. This sample has more than 35,000 clones; about 65% occur once, and the top ten carry 4.2%. The sequence derives from a human donor who received a COVID-19 vaccine. The source was CD4+ T cells from PBMCs cultured without peptide, collected before COVID-19 vaccination. This sequence joins TRBV30 and TRBJ1-4; D remains ambiguous. CDR3 DNA sequence: TGTGCCTGGAGTGGGACCCGGGAGAAAAAACTGTTTTTT. Protein sequence: CAWSGTREKKLFF.